Listed here are 21 T cell receptor beta chains from one sample, sequenced in a study of tissue T cells after allogeneic stem cell transplantation. Sequencing used immunoSEQ multiplex PCR; TCRdb keeps in-frame clones, though not all of them. The table has hundreds of clones, around 80% seen once; the top ten hold roughly a sixth. Source: liver tissue, taken at autopsy. These receptors were collected from a female patient aged 18 to 55 with steroid-refractory graft-versus-host disease after an allogeneic stem cell transplant. Some T cells could come from the graft donor.

This clone has only a few counts. This chain links TRBV5-4 with TRBJ2-6, with D perhaps TRBD2 (6 bases). This CDR3 contains 17 residues. V lost 0 bases and J lost 0, with 10 bases in between. The germline V gene has CDR1 SGHNT and CDR2 YYREEE (reference sequence). This chain's CDR3 is CASSLVPGVSGANVLTF. In DNA form, the CDR3 reads TGTGCCAGCAGCTTGGTTCCGGGGGTCTCTGGGGCCAACGTCCTGACTTTC.

Only a few counts were recorded for this clone. This chain uses TRBV9 with TRBJ2-7; 8 bases agree with TRBD1. The V gene's germline CDR1 is SGDLS and CDR2 YYNGEE. This CDR3 is built from 15 residues. Trimming removed 4 bases from V and 5 bases from J; junction bases left unmatched: 11. CDR3 nucleotides: TGTGCCAGCAGCCTCCGGGACAGGAGTCGGGACGAGCAGTACTTC. Protein product: CASSLRDRSRDEQYF. Combining the CDR3 with reference TRBV9 and TRBJ2-7 gives the whole variable domain DSGVTQTPKHLITATGQRVTLRCSPRSGDLSVYWYQQSLDQGLQFLIQYYNGEERAKGNILERFSAQQFPDLHSELNLSSLELGDSALYFCASSLRDRSRDEQYFGPGTRLTVT.

V and J are TRBV6-5 and TRBJ2-3; D gene unclear. V was cut by 6 bases and J by 5 bases, with 9 bases left in between. This CDR3 spans 12 amino acids. In germline, CDR1 is MNHEY, CDR2 SVGAGI. The CDR3 DNA sequence: TGTGCCAGCAGCCTGGACGGAGATACGCAGTATTTT. This encodes CASSLDGDTQYF.

The V gene is TRBV9, the J gene TRBJ2-3, with D unresolved. This CDR3 has 12 amino acids. Germline V gene lookup returns CDR1 SGDLS and CDR2 YYNGEE. V lost 3 bases to trimming and J lost 2 bases, with 4 bases between them. CDR3 DNA: TGTGCCAGCAGCGAGAACACAGATACGCAGTATTTT. Translating gives CASSENTDTQYF.

V and J are TRBV5-1 and TRBJ2-1; maybe TRBD2 (7 bases). The CDR3 is 14 residues long. Germline loops: CDR1 SGHRS, CDR2 YFSETQ. Trimming pared 2 bases from V and 8 bases from J, leaving 14 bases between. CDR3 in DNA: TGCGCCAGCAGCTTAGGGAGGGGGGGCGATGAGCAGTTCTTC. It is translated as CASSLGRGGDEQFF. Using reference TRBV5-1 and TRBJ2-1 for the parts outside the CDR3, the full variable domain is KAGVTQTPRYLIKTRGQQVTLSCSPISGHRSVSWYQQTPGQGLQFLFEYFSETQRNKGNFPGRFSGRQFSNSRSEMNVSTLELGDSALYLCASSLGRGGDEQFFGPGTRLTVL.

V is TRBV7-9 and J is TRBJ2-7, with D perhaps given as TRBD1 or TRBD2 (5 bases each). CDR1 and CDR2 (germline): SEHNR, FQNEAQ (reference sequence). V was clipped by 3 bases and J by 5 bases, with 17 bases between them. CDR3 size: 15 residues. CDR3 residues: CASSLGPWLGDEQYF. The CDR3 nucleotides read TGTGCCAGCAGCTTGGGGCCCTGGCTGGGAGACGAGCAGTACTTC. The variable domain in full, with the rest retrieved from reference TRBV7-9 and TRBJ2-7, is DTGVSQNPRHKITKRGQNVTFRCDPISEHNRLYWYRQTLGQGPEFLTYFQNEAQLEKSRLLSDRFSAERPKGSFSTLEIQRTEQGDSAMYLCASSLGPWLGDEQYFGPGTRLTVT.

This CDR3 reads CSARDRGPGNTIYF. CDR3 coding DNA: TGCAGCGCAAGGGACAGGGGGCCCGGAAACACCATATATTTT. The V call is TRBV29-1, the J call TRBJ1-3, with 12 positions matching TRBD1. Per germline, CDR1 SQVTM and CDR2 ANQGSEA. With 7 bases clipped from V and 4 bases from J, the junction kept 5 bases outside the gene matches. CDR3 length: 14 residues.

The chain uses TRBV5-1 and TRBJ2-7, with D possibly matching TRBD1 (6 bases). Germline V gene data show CDR1 as SGHRS and CDR2 as YFSETQ. The V end lost 3 bases, the J end lost 10 bases, and 11 bases lay between the germline ends. The CDR3 sequence is 11 residues long. In nucleotides, the CDR3 is TGCGCCAGCAGCTGGCAGGGGAGTCAGTACTTC. Translated: CASSWQGSQYF.

CDR3 loop: CASSMGAVPYEQYF. CDR3 nucleotide sequence: TGTGCCAGTAGTATGGGAGCCGTTCCCTACGAGCAGTACTTC. The chain carries TRBV19 and TRBJ2-7, with a weak D call TRBD2 (5 bases). The V gene lost 3 bases and the J gene lost 2 bases, with 11 bases spanning the gap. CDR3 length equals 14 residues. The germline V gene encodes CDR1 LNHDA and CDR2 SQIVND (reference sequence).

This chain links TRBV29-1 with TRBJ1-2, with D perhaps matching TRBD1 (5 bases). This CDR3 contains 15 residues. Per germline, CDR1 SQVTM and CDR2 ANQGSEA. Trimming removed 1 base at V and 1 base at J, with 13 bases between. As DNA, the CDR3 is TGCAGCGTTGAAGCCCGGACATCACTTAACTATGGCTACACCTTC. This sequence encodes CSVEARTSLNYGYTF.

The chain employs TRBV5-1 and TRBJ2-7; 11 bases are a match to TRBD2. Germline loops: CDR1 SGHRS, CDR2 YFSETQ. J lost 0 bases, V lost 0 bases, and 2 bases had no gene match. This CDR3 has 16 amino acids. The CDR3 DNA sequence: TGCGCCAGCAGCTTGGTTCTAGCGGGAGGCTCCTACGAGCAGTACTTC. Translated, it gives CASSLVLAGGSYEQYF.

This chain uses TRBV6-5 with TRBJ1-1; D is possibly TRBD1 (6 bases). V was clipped by 7 bases and J by 11 bases, with 17 bases between them. In germline, CDR1 is MNHEY, CDR2 SVGAGI. The length of the CDR3 is 12 residues. CDR3 in DNA: TGTGCCAGCATTTTCAGGGGACTCGTCGCTTTCTTT. Its protein is CASIFRGLVAFF.

The J gene is TRBJ1-1, the V gene TRBV19, with D unclear. The CDR3 totals 13 residues. Deletions cut 10 bases from V and 1 base from J, with 13 bases between. CDR1 is LNHDA and CDR2 is SQIVND in the germline V gene (reference sequence). The CDR3 DNA reads TGTGCCACCAGGACCGGGGAGAACACTGAAGCTTTCTTT. Translated, it gives CATRTGENTEAFF. The full variable domain, with the rest looked up from reference TRBV19 and TRBJ1-1, is DGGITQSPKYLFRKEGQNVTLSCEQNLNHDAMYWYRQDPGQGLRLIYYSQIVNDFQKGDIAEGYSVSREKKESFPLTVTSAQKNPTAFYLCATRTGENTEAFFGQGTRLTVV.

This chain links TRBV19 with TRBJ2-1; TRBD1 is a possible D gene (6 bases). The V gene lost 10 bases and the J gene lost 0 bases, with 19 bases spanning the gap. This CDR3 is built from 16 residues. Germline-derived CDR1 and CDR2 are LNHDA and SQIVND (reference sequence). Written as DNA, the CDR3 is TGTGCCACTAGCTCCCGGGACAAGAGCTCCTACAATGAGCAGTTCTTC. The encoded protein is CATSSRDKSSYNEQFF.

The chain combines TRBV6-1 with TRBJ1-6; D gene ambiguous. The V gene's germline CDR1 is MNHNS and CDR2 SASEGT. The CDR3 loop spans 16 amino acids. V was pared by 3 bases and J by 0 bases, with 9 bases between. In DNA, the CDR3 is TGTGCCAGCAGTGAGCGGAGGAGCTCCTATAATTCACCCCTCCACTTT. Its protein is CASSERRSSYNSPLHF.

V usage is TRBV14 and J usage is TRBJ2-7; 10 bases map to TRBD2. This CDR3 has 15 residues. Trimming at V came to 1 base and at J to 6 bases, leaving 6 bases not matched to a gene. Looked up from germline, CDR1 is SGHDN and CDR2 is FVKESK. CDR3 protein: CASSQATSGIPEQYF. CDR3 bases: TGTGCCAGCAGCCAAGCTACTAGCGGGATTCCCGAGCAGTACTTC.

The V call is TRBV27, the J call TRBJ2-7; 9 bases align to TRBD1. J lost 3 bases, V lost 4 bases, and 10 bases had no gene match. The CDR3 has 16 residues. CDR1 and CDR2 (germline): MNHEY, SMNVEV (reference sequence). The DNA for the CDR3 is TGTGCCAGCAGTTCCGGAACCGGGACAGGGATCTACGAGCAGTACTTC. Amino acids: CASSSGTGTGIYEQYF.

The gene calls are TRBV27 and TRBJ2-7; no clear D gene. V shed 5 bases and J shed 3 bases, with 11 bases lying between them. This CDR3 has 13 residues. Germline V gene data show CDR1 as MNHEY and CDR2 as SMNVEV (reference sequence). DNA for the CDR3: TGTGCCAGCAGTCCCCGGGCCTTCTACGAGCAGTACTTC. It encodes CASSPRAFYEQYF.

The V and J genes are TRBV19 and TRBJ1-5; maybe TRBD1 (5 bases). V was clipped by 6 bases and J by 2 bases, with 11 bases between them. Germline V gives CDR1 LNHDA, CDR2 SQIVND (reference sequence). The CDR3 is made up of 14 amino acids. The CDR3 region has the DNA TGTGCCAGTAGGAGAGGGGTCGGCAATCAGCCCCAGCATTTT. Translated, it gives CASRRGVGNQPQHF.

This clone was seen only a few times. This rearrangement joins TRBV19 to TRBJ1-5; D perhaps matches TRBD1 (5 bases). Per the germline V gene, CDR1 is LNHDA and CDR2 is SQIVND (reference sequence). The CDR3 totals 15 residues. V lost 2 bases and J 0 bases, leaving 8 bases between the germline ends. DNA of the CDR3: TGTGCCAGTAGTATACGGGGGTATAGCAATCAGCCCCAGCATTTT. It specifies CASSIRGYSNQPQHF.

J is TRBJ2-6 and V is TRBV5-1; D gene uncertain. Trimming left V 4 bases short and J 2 bases short, with 7 bases between. The CDR3 consists of 14 residues. The germline V gene has CDR1 SGHRS and CDR2 YFSETQ. In nucleotides, the CDR3 is TGCGCCAGCAGCAAAGAACCTGGGGCCAACGTCCTGACTTTC. Residues: CASSKEPGANVLTF.